The 20 T cell receptor beta chains presented below share a single source sample, sequenced in a study of OX40 agonist ivuxolimab in advanced cancers. Profiling relied on immunoSEQ multiplex PCR, and the TCRdb table lists in-frame clones only, not all of them. The table records over 25,000 clones, about three quarters of them present only once. Sequenced here: CD4+ or CD8+ T cells sorted from blood, sampled in a trial of the OX40 agonist ivuxolimab. All receptors derive from an adult with an advanced solid tumor such as melanoma, head and neck, liver or kidney cancer.

The J gene is TRBJ1-3, the V gene TRBV6-1; 8 nucleotides match TRBD1. This CDR3 is built from 13 residues. J was trimmed by 7 bases and V by 8 bases; bases with no gene match: 7. The germline V gene has CDR1 MNHNS and CDR2 SASEGT. The CDR3 loop is CASQRQGANTIYF. CDR3 nucleotide sequence: TGTGCCAGCCAGAGGCAGGGGGCCAACACCATATATTTT.

This clone is judged medium-sized. This sequence joins TRBV25-1 and TRBJ1-1; D unresolved. Germline V gives CDR1 MGHDK, CDR2 SYGVNS. Trimming shortened V by 10 bases and J by 0 bases, and 15 bases separated the two germline ends. The CDR3 spans 14 residues. The CDR3 region has the DNA TGTGCCATCGGGAGGAGACACATGAACACTGAAGCTTTCTTT. The encoded protein is CAIGRRHMNTEAFF.

This clone was observed once. The V gene is TRBV9, the J gene TRBJ2-5; TRBD2 aligns across 8 bases. This CDR3 is built from 14 residues. The germline gives CDR1 SGDLS, CDR2 YYNGEE. V was pared by 4 bases and J by 4 bases, with 6 bases of the junction left unmatched. CDR3 bases: TGTGCCAGCAGCATTGGGCTAGCGGGAGAGACCCAGTACTTC. Its protein product is CASSIGLAGETQYF.

V usage is TRBV2 and J usage is TRBJ2-5; D could derive from TRBD1 or TRBD2 (6 bases each). Trimming stripped 4 bases from V and 5 bases from J, with 26 bases between. Germline-derived CDR1 and CDR2 are SNHLY and FYNNEI. This CDR3 has 18 residues. The CDR3 sequence: CASSVGGRASPGRETQYF. The DNA for the CDR3 is TGTGCCAGCAGTGTGGGGGGCCGCGCCTCTCCCGGCCGGGAGACCCAGTACTTC.

This clone was counted between two and nine times. The rearrangement links TRBV2 to TRBJ1-2; TRBD1 matches 7 bases. There are 12 residues in the CDR3. The junction had 3 bases not matched to a gene; V was cut back by 4 bases and J by 7 bases. CDR1 is SNHLY, CDR2 FYNNEI, per germline. In DNA, the CDR3 is TGTGCCAGCAGTGGAGACAGGGCTGGCTACACCTTC. It encodes CASSGDRAGYTF.

V is TRBV5-6 and J is TRBJ1-1; D is unresolved. From germline, CDR1 is SGHDT and CDR2 YYEEEE. The ends were cut back, 0 bases at V and 1 base at J, with 4 bases in the middle. CDR3 size: 13 residues. CDR3 nucleotides: TGTGCCAGCAGCTTGGGCAAGAACACTGAAGCTTTCTTT. As protein: CASSLGKNTEAFF.

This clone was seen more than once but under ten times. This chain uses TRBV5-1 with TRBJ2-1; 13 bases map to TRBD2. Germline V gives CDR1 SGHRS, CDR2 YFSETQ. V lost 0 bases and J lost 0; bases outside the gene matches: 6. The CDR3 is 19 amino acids. CDR3 sequence (DNA): TGCGCCAGCAGCTTGGGACTAGCGGGGGGTAGGAGCTCCTACAATGAGCAGTTCTTC. Amino acid sequence: CASSLGLAGGRSSYNEQFF.

This clone has more than one count but fewer than ten. The gene calls are TRBV6-5 and TRBJ2-2; 7 nucleotides line up with TRBD1. Germline V gene lookup returns CDR1 MNHEY and CDR2 SVGAGI. Trimming took 7 bases from V and 4 from J; bases not matched to a gene: 6. This CDR3 is 14 amino acids long. DNA of the CDR3: TGTGCCAGCACGGCAGGGGGAGTCACCGGGGAGCTGTTTTTT. Its protein product is CASTAGGVTGELFF.

This chain connects TRBV5-5 to TRBJ2-3; possible D gene TRBD1, 5 bases. CDR1 and CDR2 from the germline V gene are SGHKS and YYEKEE (reference sequence). CDR3 length: 14 amino acids. The ends were cut back, 4 bases at V and 0 bases at J, with 9 bases in the middle. CDR3 sequence: CASSPQGSTDTQYF. DNA for the CDR3: TGTGCCAGCAGCCCCCAGGGTAGCACAGATACGCAGTATTTT. Full variable domain (missing parts from reference TRBV5-5 and TRBJ2-3): DAGVTQSPTHLIKTRGQQVTLRCSPISGHKSVSWYQQVLGQGPQFIFQYYEKEERGRGNFPDRFSARQFPNYSSELNVNALLLGDSALYLCASSPQGSTDTQYFGPGTRLTVL.

This chain uses TRBV11-3 with TRBJ1-4, with D perhaps matching TRBD1 (5 bases). From germline, CDR1 is SGHNT and CDR2 YENEEA. CDR3 size: 14 residues. The V end lost 3 bases, the J end lost 8 bases, and 13 bases lay between the germline ends. The CDR3 sequence is CASSLAGLAEKLFF. CDR3 bases: TGTGCCAGCAGCTTGGCAGGGCTCGCGGAAAAACTGTTTTTT.

The gene calls are TRBV6-6 and TRBJ2-7; either TRBD1 or TRBD2 may fit D (5 bases each). The V end was cut by 7 bases, the J end by 5 bases, with 18 bases between. This CDR3 comprises 14 residues. CDR1 and CDR2 (germline): MNHNY, SVGAGI (reference sequence). In DNA, the CDR3 is TGTGCCAGCAAAAGGGACGAGGGCAGGGACGAGCAGTACTTC. This translates into CASKRDEGRDEQYF.

The chain links TRBV30 to TRBJ1-1; D is ambiguous. Trimming took 6 bases from V and 1 from J, leaving 9 bases between them. In germline, CDR1 is GTSNPN, CDR2 SVGIG (reference sequence). The CDR3 contains 12 residues. The CDR3 bases are TGTGCCTGCTCTGCGGCGAACACTGAAGCTTTCTTT. Its protein is CACSAANTEAFF.

The chain links TRBV5-1 to TRBJ1-3; D might be TRBD1 (5 bases). V dropped 1 base and J dropped 0 bases, with 8 bases sitting between them. CDR1 is SGHRS, CDR2 YFSETQ, per germline. The CDR3 is 15 residues long. CDR3 sequence: CASSLWGDSGNTIYF. The CDR3 coding sequence is TGCGCCAGCAGCTTGTGGGGGGACTCTGGAAACACCATATATTTT.

The J gene is TRBJ1-5, the V gene TRBV28, with D perhaps TRBD1 (6 bases). This CDR3 comprises 13 residues. The germline gives CDR1 MDHEN, CDR2 SYDVKM. V was clipped by 6 bases and J by 4 bases, with 10 bases between them. The CDR3 here is CASRGQYNQPQHF. In DNA, the CDR3 is TGTGCCAGCAGAGGACAGTATAATCAGCCCCAGCATTTT.

This clone showed up just once. The genes are TRBV19 and TRBJ1-6, with 7 bases matching TRBD1. The V and J ends lost 2 bases and 7 bases, in that order; junction bases with no gene match: 2. The CDR3 totals 14 residues. Germline CDR1 reads LNHDA; CDR2 reads SQIVND (reference sequence). The CDR3 nucleotides are TGTGCCAGTAGTATAACAGGGGAGAATTCACCCCTCCACTTT. Protein product: CASSITGENSPLHF. The full variable domain, rest sourced from reference TRBV19 and TRBJ1-6, is DGGITQSPKYLFRKEGQNVTLSCEQNLNHDAMYWYRQDPGQGLRLIYYSQIVNDFQKGDIAEGYSVSREKKESFPLTVTSAQKNPTAFYLCASSITGENSPLHFGNGTRLTVT.

The chain links TRBV5-1 to TRBJ2-3; D is possibly TRBD2 (6 bases). Looked up from germline, CDR1 is SGHRS and CDR2 is YFSETQ. Trimming stripped 4 bases from V and 3 bases from J, with 24 bases between. The CDR3 has 18 residues. The CDR3 reads CASSGTVTGLGSTDTQYF. The DNA of the CDR3 is TGCGCCAGCAGCGGGACTGTTACAGGTCTCGGTTCGACAGATACGCAGTATTTT.

This sequence joins TRBV11-2 and TRBJ2-5; TRBD1 aligns across 9 bases. V lost 5 bases, J lost 4 bases, and 2 bases stayed unmatched. The CDR3 loop spans 13 amino acids. In germline, CDR1 is SGHAT, CDR2 FQNNGV. The CDR3 loop is CASSRGQGETQYF. DNA for the CDR3: TGTGCCAGCAGCAGGGGACAGGGAGAGACCCAGTACTTC.

The gene calls are TRBV4-1 and TRBJ2-5; 12 positions match TRBD1. Germline lookup yields CDR1 MGHRA and CDR2 YSYEKL. The CDR3 spans 15 residues. The J segment lost 5 bases and the V segment lost 4 bases, leaving 5 bases of the junction unmatched. CDR3 coding DNA: TGCGCCAGCAGCCGGGGGACAGGGGGCTCGGAGACCCAGTACTTC. It translates to CASSRGTGGSETQYF.

The chain employs TRBV29-1 and TRBJ2-5; 9 positions agree with TRBD1. V was clipped by 3 bases and J by 3 bases; unmatched bases: 2. The CDR3 extends over 13 amino acids. Germline-derived CDR1 and CDR2 are SQVTM and ANQGSEA. DNA for the CDR3: TGCAGCGTTGACCGGGACAGGGAAGAGACCCAGTACTTC. This sequence encodes CSVDRDREETQYF.

The chain is built from TRBV10-3 and TRBJ2-3; D might be TRBD1 (5 bases). This CDR3 has 14 amino acids. The germline CDR1 and CDR2 sequences are ENHRY and SYGVKD. V was cut by 2 bases and J by 4 bases, with 10 bases left in between. CDR3 protein: CAISEAAGSDTQYF. The CDR3 bases are TGTGCCATCAGTGAGGCTGCAGGGTCAGATACGCAGTATTTT.